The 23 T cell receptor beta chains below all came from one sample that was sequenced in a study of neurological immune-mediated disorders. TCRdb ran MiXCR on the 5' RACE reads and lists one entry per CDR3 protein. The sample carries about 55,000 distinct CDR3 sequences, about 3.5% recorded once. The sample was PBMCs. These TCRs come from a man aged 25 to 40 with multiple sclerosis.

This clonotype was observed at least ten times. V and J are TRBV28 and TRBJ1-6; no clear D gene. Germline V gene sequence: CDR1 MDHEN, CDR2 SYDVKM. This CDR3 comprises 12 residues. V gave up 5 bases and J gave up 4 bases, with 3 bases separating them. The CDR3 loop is CASSGYNSPLHF. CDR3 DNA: TGTGCCAGCAGTGGGTATAATTCACCCCTCCACTTT.

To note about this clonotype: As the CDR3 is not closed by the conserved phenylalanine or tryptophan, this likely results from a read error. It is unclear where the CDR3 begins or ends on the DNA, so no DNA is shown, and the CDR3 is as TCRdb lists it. The CDR3 spells CSARDLASSQETQYN. V gene TRBV20-1 combines with J gene TRBJ2-5. CDR1 is DFQATT, CDR2 SNEGSKA, per germline (reference sequence). The CDR3 contains 15 residues when both ends are counted.

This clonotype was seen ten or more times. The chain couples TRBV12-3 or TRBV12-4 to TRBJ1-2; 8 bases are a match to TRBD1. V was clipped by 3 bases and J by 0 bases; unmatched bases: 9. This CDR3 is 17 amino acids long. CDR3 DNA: TGTGCCAGCAGTTTCGACAGGGGTAGATATACTAACTATGGCTACACCTTC. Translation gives CASSFDRGRYTNYGYTF.

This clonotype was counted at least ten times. The CDR3, as DNA: TGTGCCAGCAGCTTGGGGACAGGGTACGAGCAGTACTTC. Translated, it gives CASSLGTGYEQYF. The chain carries TRBV5-6 and TRBJ2-7; 8 bases are shared with TRBD1. The ends lost 0 bases at V and 4 bases at J; junction bases unmatched: 0. Germline CDR1 SGHDT, CDR2 YYEEEE. CDR3 length equals 13 residues.

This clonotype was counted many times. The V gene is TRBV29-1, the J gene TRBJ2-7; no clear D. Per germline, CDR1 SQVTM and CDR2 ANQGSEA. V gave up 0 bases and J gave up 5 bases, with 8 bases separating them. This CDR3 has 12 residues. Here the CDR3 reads CSVEDTLNEQYF. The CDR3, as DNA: TGCAGCGTTGAAGATACGCTGAACGAGCAGTACTTC.

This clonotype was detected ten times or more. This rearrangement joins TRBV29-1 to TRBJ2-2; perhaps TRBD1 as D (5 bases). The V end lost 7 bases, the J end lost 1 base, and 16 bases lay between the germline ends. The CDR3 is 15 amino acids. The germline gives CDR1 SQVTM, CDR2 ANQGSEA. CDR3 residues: CSARSTAMNTGELFF. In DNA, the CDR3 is TGCAGCGCCCGATCGACAGCGATGAACACCGGGGAGCTGTTTTTT.

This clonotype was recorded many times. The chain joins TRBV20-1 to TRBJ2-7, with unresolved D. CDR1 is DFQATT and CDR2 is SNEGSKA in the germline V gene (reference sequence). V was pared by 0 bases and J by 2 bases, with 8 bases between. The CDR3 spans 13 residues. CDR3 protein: CSAREWAAYEQYF. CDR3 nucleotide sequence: TGCAGTGCTAGAGAGTGGGCAGCCTACGAGCAGTACTTC.

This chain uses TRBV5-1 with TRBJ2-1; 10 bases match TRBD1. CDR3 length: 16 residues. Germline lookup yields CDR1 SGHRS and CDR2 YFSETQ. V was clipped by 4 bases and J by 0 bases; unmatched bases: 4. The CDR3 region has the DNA TGCGCCAGCAGCCAACGGGACAGGGGCTCCTACAATGAGCAGTTCTTC. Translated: CASSQRDRGSYNEQFF.

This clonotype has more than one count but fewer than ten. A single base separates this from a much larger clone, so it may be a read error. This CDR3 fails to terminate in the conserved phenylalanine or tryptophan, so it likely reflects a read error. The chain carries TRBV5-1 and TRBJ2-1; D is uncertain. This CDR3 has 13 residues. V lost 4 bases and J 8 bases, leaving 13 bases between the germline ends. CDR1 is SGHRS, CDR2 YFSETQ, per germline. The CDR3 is CASSQPAMDEQFC. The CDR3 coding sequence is TGCGCCAGCAGCCAACCAGCTATGGATGAGCAGTTCTGC.

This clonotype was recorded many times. In DNA form, the CDR3 reads TGCAGCGTGGAGACAGGGAGGCAAGAGACCCAGTACTTC. The encoded protein is CSVETGRQETQYF. The chain has TRBV29-1 and TRBJ2-5; D is perhaps TRBD1 (7 bases). Germline values: CDR1 SQVTM, CDR2 ANQGSEA. Trimming left V 6 bases short and J 2 bases short, with 13 bases between. The CDR3 extends over 13 amino acids.

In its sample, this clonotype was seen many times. This CDR3 reads CATSDATVNQPQHF. The CDR3 region has the DNA TGTGCCACCAGTGATGCGACAGTCAATCAGCCCCAGCATTTT. The V and J genes are TRBV24-1 and TRBJ1-5, with a weak D call TRBD1 (5 bases). The length of the CDR3 is 14 residues. Germline values: CDR1 KGHDR, CDR2 SFDVKD. Between the trimmed V and J ends, which lost 3 bases and 3 bases, there was a span of 8 bases.

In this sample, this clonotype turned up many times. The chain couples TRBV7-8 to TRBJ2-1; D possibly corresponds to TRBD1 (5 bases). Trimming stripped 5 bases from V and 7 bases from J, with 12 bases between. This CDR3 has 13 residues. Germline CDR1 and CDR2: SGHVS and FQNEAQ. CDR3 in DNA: TGTGCCAGCAGCCCCTCACCAGGGAATGAGCAGTTCTTC. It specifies CASSPSPGNEQFF.

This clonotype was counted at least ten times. CDR3 coding DNA: TGCAGTGCAACAACGGCTGGGGCCAACGTCCTGACTTTC. It encodes CSATTAGANVLTF. The chain combines TRBV20-1 with TRBJ2-6, with unresolved D. Trimming stripped 6 bases from V and 2 bases from J, with 8 bases between. Germline loops: CDR1 DFQATT, CDR2 SNEGSKA (reference sequence). The CDR3 is made up of 13 amino acids.

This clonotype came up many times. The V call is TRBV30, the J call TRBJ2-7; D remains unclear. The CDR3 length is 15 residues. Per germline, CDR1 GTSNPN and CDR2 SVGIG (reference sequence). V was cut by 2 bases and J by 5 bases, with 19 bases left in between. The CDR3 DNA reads TGTGCCTGGAGTCCTTTCGGCCCCGTTGAAAACGAGCAGTACTTC. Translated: CAWSPFGPVENEQYF.

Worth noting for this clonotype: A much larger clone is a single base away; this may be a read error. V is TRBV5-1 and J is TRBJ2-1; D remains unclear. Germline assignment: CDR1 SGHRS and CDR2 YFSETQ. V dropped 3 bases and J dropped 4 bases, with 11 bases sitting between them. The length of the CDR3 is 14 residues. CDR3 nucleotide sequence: TGCGCCAGCAGCTCGGTGGAAGGGTACAATGAGCAGTTCTTC. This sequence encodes CASSSVEGYNEQFF.

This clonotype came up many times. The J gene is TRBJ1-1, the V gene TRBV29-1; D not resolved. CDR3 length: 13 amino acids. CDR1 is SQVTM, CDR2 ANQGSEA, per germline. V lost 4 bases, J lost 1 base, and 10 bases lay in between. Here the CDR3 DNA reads TGCAGCGTTGGTCCACGGGGGAACACTGAAGCTTTCTTT. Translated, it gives CSVGPRGNTEAFF.

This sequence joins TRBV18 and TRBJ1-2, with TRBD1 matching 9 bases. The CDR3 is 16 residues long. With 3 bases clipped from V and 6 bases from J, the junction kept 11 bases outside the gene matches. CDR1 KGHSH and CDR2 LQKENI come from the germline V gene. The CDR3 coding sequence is TGTGCCAGCTCACCCACAGCGACAGGGGGATTAGATGGCTACACCTTC. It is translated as CASSPTATGGLDGYTF.

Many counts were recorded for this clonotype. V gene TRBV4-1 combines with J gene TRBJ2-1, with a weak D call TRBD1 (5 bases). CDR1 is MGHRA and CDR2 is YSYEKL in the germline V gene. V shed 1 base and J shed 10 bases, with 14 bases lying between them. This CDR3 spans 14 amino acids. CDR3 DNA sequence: TGCGCCAGCAGCCAAGGAGATAGGGGTGAGGAGCAGTTCTTC. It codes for CASSQGDRGEEQFF.

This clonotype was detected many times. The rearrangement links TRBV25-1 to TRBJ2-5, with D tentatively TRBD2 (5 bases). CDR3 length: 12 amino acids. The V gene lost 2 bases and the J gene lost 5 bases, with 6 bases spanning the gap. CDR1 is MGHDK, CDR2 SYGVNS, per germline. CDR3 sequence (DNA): TGTGCCAGCAGTGAAACGGGGGAGACCCAGTACTTC. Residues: CASSETGETQYF.

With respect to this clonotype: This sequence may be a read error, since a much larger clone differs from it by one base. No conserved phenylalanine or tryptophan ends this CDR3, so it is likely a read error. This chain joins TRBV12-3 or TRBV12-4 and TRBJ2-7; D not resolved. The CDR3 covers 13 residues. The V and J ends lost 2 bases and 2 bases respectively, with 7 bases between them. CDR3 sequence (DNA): TGTGCCAGCAGTTTAAGGGCGACCTACGAGCAGTACTGC. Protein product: CASSLRATYEQYC.

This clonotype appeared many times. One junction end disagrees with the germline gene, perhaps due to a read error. CDR3 bases: TGTGCCAGCAGTTTCGTGGACAGCAATCAGCCCCAGAATTTT. It specifies CASSFVDSNQPQNF. The chain has TRBV12-3 or TRBV12-4 and TRBJ1-5; maybe TRBD1 (6 bases). This CDR3 comprises 14 residues.

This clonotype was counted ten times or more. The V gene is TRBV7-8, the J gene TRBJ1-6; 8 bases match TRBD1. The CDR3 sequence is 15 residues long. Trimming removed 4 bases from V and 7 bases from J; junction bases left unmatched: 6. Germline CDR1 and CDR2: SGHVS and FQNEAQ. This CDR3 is CASSSQGAVNSPLHF. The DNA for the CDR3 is TGTGCCAGCAGCTCGCAGGGGGCGGTGAATTCACCCCTCCACTTT.

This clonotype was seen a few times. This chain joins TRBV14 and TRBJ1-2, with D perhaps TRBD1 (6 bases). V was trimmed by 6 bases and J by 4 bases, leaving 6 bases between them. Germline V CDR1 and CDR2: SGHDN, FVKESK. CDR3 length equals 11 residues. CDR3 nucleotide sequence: TGTGCCAGCAGGGACAGCTATGGCTACACCTTC. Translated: CASRDSYGYTF.